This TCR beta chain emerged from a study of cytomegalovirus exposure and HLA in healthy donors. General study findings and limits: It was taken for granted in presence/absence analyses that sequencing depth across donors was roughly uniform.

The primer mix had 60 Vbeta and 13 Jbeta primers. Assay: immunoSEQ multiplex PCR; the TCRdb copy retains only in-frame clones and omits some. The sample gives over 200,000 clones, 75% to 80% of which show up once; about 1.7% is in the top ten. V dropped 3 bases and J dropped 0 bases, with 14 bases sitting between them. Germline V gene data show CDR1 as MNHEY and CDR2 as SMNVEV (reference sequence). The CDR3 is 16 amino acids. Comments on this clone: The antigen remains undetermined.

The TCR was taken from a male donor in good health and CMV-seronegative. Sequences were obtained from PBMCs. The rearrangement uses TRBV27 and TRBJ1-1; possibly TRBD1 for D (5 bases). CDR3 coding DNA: TGTGCCAGCAGTTTGGGGCCCGTTAATCTGAACACTGAAGCTTTCTTT. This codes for CASSLGPVNLNTEAFF.